The TCR beta chain under discussion was sequenced for a study of T cell responses to AZD1222 COVID-19 vaccine. General study results and limits: Following two doses of AZD1222, Spike-specific TCR breadth and depth rose. Across spike, vaccine-associated CD4 TCRs were found, dominant at 160-218 and 743-854. Repertoire samples came only from after the peak T cell response. At study baseline, merely six AZD1222 recipients were seropositive.

The table came from immunoSEQ multiplex PCR; TCRdb's copy has only in-frame clones and leaves some out. Counted here are more than 150,000 clones, around nine tenths occurring once; the ten biggest clones make up 1.5%. On this clone itself: Its antigen is undetermined.

J lost 4 bases, V lost 1 base, and 5 bases had no gene match. The CDR3 spans 15 residues. From germline, CDR1 is SGHTA and CDR2 FQGNSA. This clonotype was obtained from an adult who received the AZD1222 COVID-19 vaccine. The rearrangement joins TRBV7-2 to TRBJ2-7; the match to TRBD2 covers 9 bases. This specimen consisted of peripheral blood, obtained 28 days after the second AZD1222 dose. The CDR3 is CASSLVAGAGYEQYF. Here the CDR3 DNA reads TGTGCCAGCAGCTTAGTAGCGGGGGCCGGGTACGAGCAGTACTTC.